The 10 T cell receptor beta chains below all came from one sample that was sequenced in a study of T cells after yellow fever vaccination. TCRdb re-called the 5' RACE reads through MiXCR, storing one row per CDR3 protein. The data show about 300,000 distinct CDR3 sequences, around 7.3% seen once. Here the sequenced sample was PBMCs, taken roughly seven weeks after the first yellow fever vaccination. These receptors all come from a man aged 18-30 years who received the YFV17D yellow fever vaccine.

This clonotype has a handful of counts. V gene TRBV30 combines with J gene TRBJ2-7; the D gene is possibly TRBD1 (6 bases). CDR3 size: 11 residues. Trimming removed 5 bases at V and 3 bases at J, with 8 bases between. Germline V gives CDR1 GTSNPN, CDR2 SVGIG (reference sequence). CDR3 DNA: TGTGCCTGGGGACAGCACTACGAGCAGTACTTC. Protein sequence: CAWGQHYEQYF. The variable domain in full, completed from reference TRBV30 and TRBJ2-7, reads SQTIHQWPATLVQPVGSPLSLECTVEGTSNPNLYWYRQAAGRGLQLLFYSVGIGQISSEVPQNLSASRPQDRQFILSSKKLLLSDSGFYLCAWGQHYEQYFGPGTRLTVT.

This clonotype was counted at least ten times. This chain connects TRBV5-6 to TRBJ1-3; the D is unclear. The CDR3 extends over 14 amino acids. The V and J ends lost 0 bases and 0 bases respectively, with 4 bases between them. CDR1 SGHDT and CDR2 YYEEEE come from the germline V gene. Here the CDR3 DNA reads TGTGCCAGCAGCTTGGGCAGCTCTGGAAACACCATATATTTT. Translation: CASSLGSSGNTIYF.

This chain links TRBV7-3 with TRBJ2-5; TRBD1 matches 9 bases. V shed 3 bases and J 5 bases; nucleotides not matched to a gene: 4. The CDR3 is 14 amino acids. CDR1 is SGHTA, CDR2 FQGTGA, per germline. CDR3 amino acids: CASSFTGGDETQYF. The CDR3 DNA follows: TGTGCCAGCAGCTTTACAGGGGGCGACGAGACCCAGTACTTC.

This clonotype was seen a handful of times. V gene TRBV7-9 combines with J gene TRBJ2-6, with D perhaps matching TRBD1 (6 bases). The CDR3 is 17 residues long. CDR1 and CDR2 from the germline V gene are SEHNR and FQNEAQ (reference sequence). V shed 5 bases and J shed 0 bases, with 14 bases lying between them. As DNA, the CDR3 is TGTGCCAGCAGCCTAGGGGGACGTATCTCTGGGGCCAACGTCCTGACTTTC. Its protein product is CASSLGGRISGANVLTF.

The V gene is TRBV4-3, the J gene TRBJ1-1; D gene unclear. This CDR3 is built from 15 residues. Trimming removed 0 bases at V and 2 bases at J, with 10 bases between. Germline lookup yields CDR1 LGHNA and CDR2 YSLEER. The CDR3 nucleotides are TGCGCCAGCAGCCAAGATCGGGCGCCTAACACTGAAGCTTTCTTT. This gives the protein CASSQDRAPNTEAFF.

The chain carries TRBV5-1 and TRBJ1-6; 9 nucleotides align to TRBD1. This CDR3 spans 17 amino acids. CDR1 and CDR2 (germline): SGHRS, YFSETQ. V lost 0 bases, J lost 7 bases, and 8 bases stayed unmatched. Written as DNA, the CDR3 is TGCGCCAGCAGCTTGGCACCCGCGACAGGGGGAAATTCACCCCTCCACTTT. Protein sequence: CASSLAPATGGNSPLHF.

J is TRBJ2-2 and V is TRBV5-1; D uncertain. The germline V and J ends were trimmed by 1 base and 2 bases, with 15 bases remaining between them. Germline loops: CDR1 SGHRS, CDR2 YFSETQ. The CDR3 has 17 amino acids. The CDR3 spells CASSLLYNLPNTGELFF. CDR3 sequence (DNA): TGCGCCAGCAGCTTGTTATACAACCTGCCAAACACCGGGGAGCTGTTTTTT.

In its sample, this clonotype was seen a few times. The V and J genes are TRBV12-3 or TRBV12-4 and TRBJ1-1; D not certain. This CDR3 spans 12 amino acids. V dropped 7 bases and J dropped 0 bases, with 6 bases sitting between them. The CDR3, as DNA: TGTGCCAGCACCCCGGTGAACACTGAAGCTTTCTTT. Translated, it gives CASTPVNTEAFF.

There are many counts of this clonotype. The V gene is TRBV6-5, the J gene TRBJ2-7; 7 positions match TRBD2. Germline V gene sequence: CDR1 MNHEY, CDR2 SVGAGI. The V gene end was trimmed by 0 bases and the J gene end by 5 bases; junction bases not matched to a gene: 7. The CDR3 runs to 15 residues. The CDR3 region has the DNA TGTGCCAGCAGTTACTCTACCGCGGGGGTCGACGAGCAGTACTTC. Amino acid sequence: CASSYSTAGVDEQYF.

This clonotype was recorded a few times. V gene TRBV7-9 combines with J gene TRBJ2-5; 7 bases are a match to TRBD1. Trimming at V came to 4 bases and at J to 1 base, leaving 9 bases not matched to a gene. CDR3 length equals 16 residues. Germline lookup yields CDR1 SEHNR and CDR2 FQNEAQ (reference sequence). The CDR3 region is CASSSSRDRAQETQYF. Here the CDR3 DNA reads TGTGCCAGCAGCTCGTCCCGGGACAGAGCCCAAGAGACCCAGTACTTC.